Listed below are T cell receptor beta chains from one sample, sequenced in a study of response to subunit inactivated influenza vaccine. TCRdb re-derived calls from the RT-PCR reads in MiXCR, one entry per CDR3 protein. The profile shows 550,000 to 650,000 distinct CDR3 sequences, over 9.5% of them singletons. The sequences come from PBMCs from blood, collected on the day of vaccination. The receptors derive from a man aged 45-60 years who received an inactivated influenza vaccine. The CDR3 runs from the conserved cysteine through the conserved F or W. The order of the fields is CDR3 DNA, CDR3 protein, J gene, V gene, clone size, D gene. D genes are given only for firm matches. The size of a clone is reported for some rows only, either as once, few or many, or as a class for expanded clones.

CDR3nt: TGTGCCAGCACCCCCCGCAGGGTTGGACTAGCGGGAGTGGCACCCAATGAGCAGTTCTTC
CDR3aa: CASTPRRVGLAGVAPNEQFF
j_gene: TRBJ2-1
v_gene: TRBV11-2
abundance: NA
d_gene: TRBD2

CDR3nt: TGTGCCAGCAGATCCGACAGGGACGCCGCCGACTCTGGAAACACCATATATTTT
CDR3aa: CASRSDRDAADSGNTIYF
j_gene: TRBJ1-3
v_gene: TRBV12-3/TRBV12-4
abundance: few
d_gene: TRBD1

CDR3nt: TGCGCCAGCAGCCTGGACAGGGCTGGCTACACCTTC
CDR3aa: CASSLDRAGYTF
j_gene: TRBJ1-2
v_gene: TRBV5-1
abundance: many
d_gene: TRBD1

CDR3nt: TGTGCCAGTAGTGCCCTGGTGGGGGCGCGGGAGACCCAGTACTTC
CDR3aa: CASSALVGARETQYF
j_gene: TRBJ2-5
v_gene: TRBV19
abundance: few
d_gene: NA

CDR3nt: TGTGCCAGCAGTCCCGGACAGGGGGCTTATTCACCCCTCCACTTT
CDR3aa: CASSPGQGAYSPLHF
j_gene: TRBJ1-6
v_gene: TRBV12-3/TRBV12-4
abundance: few
d_gene: TRBD1

CDR3nt: TGTGCCTTACGCGTCGGTGGCTGGGGAACTAATGAAAAACTGTTTTTT
CDR3aa: CALRVGGWGTNEKLFF
j_gene: TRBJ1-4
v_gene: TRBV30
abundance: NA
d_gene: NA

CDR3nt: TGTGCCAGCAGCCCCCCCGGTGCCCGGGATACGCAGTATTTT
CDR3aa: CASSPPGARDTQYF
j_gene: TRBJ2-3
v_gene: TRBV7-2
abundance: few
d_gene: NA

CDR3nt: TGTGCCAGCAGCTCATACCTGGGCACTGAAGCTTTCTTT
CDR3aa: CASSSYLGTEAFF
j_gene: TRBJ1-1
v_gene: TRBV11-2
abundance: NA
d_gene: NA

CDR3nt: TGTGCCAGCAGCTTAACCGGGAATTCCTACAATGAGCAGTTCTTC
CDR3aa: CASSLTGNSYNEQFF
j_gene: TRBJ2-1
v_gene: TRBV7-8
abundance: few
d_gene: NA

CDR3nt: TGTGCCAGCAGCCGGGGCCGGGAAGTATCTGGGGCCAACGTCCTGACTTTC
CDR3aa: CASSRGREVSGANVLTF
j_gene: TRBJ2-6
v_gene: TRBV12-3/TRBV12-4
abundance: NA
d_gene: NA

CDR3nt: TGTGCCAGCAGTTCCACTAGCGGGGGGGCGACAGATACGCAGTATTTT
CDR3aa: CASSSTSGGATDTQYF
j_gene: TRBJ2-3
v_gene: TRBV12-3/TRBV12-4
abundance: many
d_gene: TRBD2

CDR3nt: TGTGCCACCAGCAGTTCCAGGGCCTACGAGCAGTACTTC
CDR3aa: CATSSSRAYEQYF
j_gene: TRBJ2-7
v_gene: TRBV15
abundance: NA
d_gene: NA

CDR3nt: TGTGCCAGCAGCAACCTTACAAACTACGAGCAGTACTTC
CDR3aa: CASSNLTNYEQYF
j_gene: TRBJ2-7
v_gene: TRBV14
abundance: NA
d_gene: NA

CDR3nt: TGTGCCAGCAGTAAGCCTTCTGAGGTAAAGGAGACCCAGTACTTC
CDR3aa: CASSKPSEVKETQYF
j_gene: TRBJ2-5
v_gene: TRBV28
abundance: few
d_gene: NA

CDR3nt: TGCAGTGCCTACAAGTCCCATGAGCAGTTCTTC
CDR3aa: CSAYKSHEQFF
j_gene: TRBJ2-1
v_gene: TRBV20-1
abundance: few
d_gene: NA

CDR3nt: TGCGCCAGCAGCCAAGATCGTGGGACCGCATGGTCCAATGAGCAGTTCTTC
CDR3aa: CASSQDRGTAWSNEQFF
j_gene: TRBJ2-1
v_gene: TRBV4-3
abundance: few
d_gene: NA

CDR3nt: TGTGCCAGCAGTTCGCCAGGGGGCCGGGCTGAAGCTTTCTTT
CDR3aa: CASSSPGGRAEAFF
j_gene: TRBJ1-1
v_gene: TRBV12-3/TRBV12-4
abundance: many
d_gene: TRBD1

CDR3nt: TGCAGTGCTAGTGGTTCAGGGGCGGGAAAAGAGACCCAGTACTTC
CDR3aa: CSASGSGAGKETQYF
j_gene: TRBJ2-5
v_gene: TRBV20-1
abundance: few
d_gene: NA

CDR3nt: TGCGCCAGCATGTCAGGGGGCTTGGACACTGAAGCTTTCTTT
CDR3aa: CASMSGGLDTEAFF
j_gene: TRBJ1-1
v_gene: TRBV5-1
abundance: NA
d_gene: TRBD1

CDR3nt: TGTGCCAGCAGTCCTCCGACGGACGAGCAGTACTTC
CDR3aa: CASSPPTDEQYF
j_gene: TRBJ2-7
v_gene: TRBV28
abundance: few
d_gene: NA

CDR3nt: TGCGCCAGCAGCCAAGATTGGGGGGGCACGAGACAGCCCCAGCATTTT
CDR3aa: CASSQDWGGTRQPQHF
j_gene: TRBJ1-5
v_gene: TRBV4-3
abundance: NA
d_gene: NA

CDR3nt: TGTGCCACCAGTGATCCCGGGTCGGGTGGCTACACCTTC
CDR3aa: CATSDPGSGGYTF
j_gene: TRBJ1-2
v_gene: TRBV24-1
abundance: NA
d_gene: NA

CDR3nt: TGCAGTGCTAGACACTTGGCCGGCGAGCAGTTCTTC
CDR3aa: CSARHLAGEQFF
j_gene: TRBJ2-1
v_gene: TRBV20-1
abundance: NA
d_gene: NA

CDR3nt: TGCAGTGCTAGCGGGTTGAAGACGACGAACACCGGGGAGCTGTTTTTT
CDR3aa: CSASGLKTTNTGELFF
j_gene: TRBJ2-2
v_gene: TRBV20-1
abundance: few
d_gene: NA

CDR3nt: TGCGCCAGCAGCCTTCTAACTTCAACCGGGACAGGGAAGAATGAGCAGTTCTTC
CDR3aa: CASSLLTSTGTGKNEQFF
j_gene: TRBJ2-1
v_gene: TRBV5-1
abundance: NA
d_gene: TRBD1

CDR3nt: TGTGCCAGCAGCAATCCCCTCGGACAGGGAGGTTTGGAGACCCAGTACTTC
CDR3aa: CASSNPLGQGGLETQYF
j_gene: TRBJ2-5
v_gene: TRBV3-1
abundance: NA
d_gene: TRBD1

CDR3nt: TGTGCCAGCAATAGATGGACTAGCGGGACCACAGCCAAAAACATTCAGTACTTC
CDR3aa: CASNRWTSGTTAKNIQYF
j_gene: TRBJ2-4
v_gene: TRBV6-2/TRBV6-3
abundance: many
d_gene: TRBD2

CDR3nt: TGTGCCAGCAGCCCCCTAGCGTCTAGCGGGGGGGCCTATGAGCAGTTCTTC
CDR3aa: CASSPLASSGGAYEQFF
j_gene: TRBJ2-1
v_gene: TRBV7-9
abundance: few
d_gene: TRBD2

CDR3nt: TGTGCCAGCAGCTTAGAAAGGGGCGGCACTGAAGCTTTCTTT
CDR3aa: CASSLERGGTEAFF
j_gene: TRBJ1-1
v_gene: TRBV7-2
abundance: few
d_gene: NA

CDR3nt: TGTGCCATCAGTGAGTCGGCAGGCAGCTATTCACCCCTCCACTTT
CDR3aa: CAISESAGSYSPLHF
j_gene: TRBJ1-6
v_gene: TRBV10-3
abundance: few
d_gene: NA

CDR3nt: TGTGCCAGCAGTTTAAGCACTTCCTCCTACGAGCAGTACTTC
CDR3aa: CASSLSTSSYEQYF
j_gene: TRBJ2-7
v_gene: TRBV12-3/TRBV12-4
abundance: many
d_gene: NA

CDR3nt: TGCGCCAGCAGCTTGCCAGCCGGGCACACAGATACGCAGTATTTT
CDR3aa: CASSLPAGHTDTQYF
j_gene: TRBJ2-3
v_gene: TRBV5-1
abundance: few
d_gene: NA

CDR3nt: TGTGCCAGCAGTCCGAATCGGAACACTGAAGCTTTCTTT
CDR3aa: CASSPNRNTEAFF
j_gene: TRBJ1-1
v_gene: TRBV28
abundance: many
d_gene: NA

CDR3nt: TGTGCCAGCAGTTTACGGGGGCAGAACACCGGGGAGCTGTTTTTT
CDR3aa: CASSLRGQNTGELFF
j_gene: TRBJ2-2
v_gene: TRBV28
abundance: many
d_gene: NA

CDR3nt: TGTGCCTGGAGTCCAGTAGGGGACTACGAGCAGTACTTC
CDR3aa: CAWSPVGDYEQYF
j_gene: TRBJ2-7
v_gene: TRBV30
abundance: few
d_gene: NA

CDR3nt: TGTGCCAGCAGCTTCTCAGGGGCGGGCTCCTACGAGCAGTACTTC
CDR3aa: CASSFSGAGSYEQYF
j_gene: TRBJ2-7
v_gene: TRBV7-2
abundance: NA
d_gene: NA

CDR3nt: TGTGCCAGCAGCGGTGGGACAGGGAGGAATGAGCAGTTCTTC
CDR3aa: CASSGGTGRNEQFF
j_gene: TRBJ2-1
v_gene: TRBV9
abundance: NA
d_gene: TRBD1

CDR3nt: TGTGCCAGCAGTGACCATATCCTAGGCTACGAGCAGTACTTC
CDR3aa: CASSDHILGYEQYF
j_gene: TRBJ2-7
v_gene: TRBV2
abundance: few
d_gene: NA

CDR3nt: TGTGCCAGCAGCTTAGTACAGGGTGATGGCTACACCTTC
CDR3aa: CASSLVQGDGYTF
j_gene: TRBJ1-2
v_gene: TRBV7-6
abundance: many
d_gene: NA

CDR3nt: TGCAGTGCTAGAGATCCCAGGCAGGGAATAAAAGAGACCCAGTACTTC
CDR3aa: CSARDPRQGIKETQYF
j_gene: TRBJ2-5
v_gene: TRBV20-1
abundance: few
d_gene: NA

CDR3nt: TGCAGCGTCAGCCGAATAGGCGGGAGTCTTCACGAGCAGTACTTC
CDR3aa: CSVSRIGGSLHEQYF
j_gene: TRBJ2-7
v_gene: TRBV29-1
abundance: NA
d_gene: TRBD2

CDR3nt: TGTGCCACCAGTGATGACAGGGTTGGGACAGATACGCAGTATTTT
CDR3aa: CATSDDRVGTDTQYF
j_gene: TRBJ2-3
v_gene: TRBV24-1
abundance: few
d_gene: TRBD1